The 27 T cell receptor beta chains given below trace back to one sample, sequenced in a study of blood T cell repertoires in COVID-19. Only in-frame clones appear in the TCRdb table, and some are missing; sequencing was by immunoSEQ multiplex PCR. The sample contains about 400,000 clones, approximately 89% of which appear only once. The sequencing sample was made of PBMCs or T cells enriched from blood (not recorded which). Every receptor here comes from a woman aged 25 to 39 who had recovered from COVID-19.

With regard to this clone: Other DNA variants within this sample encode the same CDR3. The chain has TRBV6-5 and TRBJ1-1; no clear D gene. From germline, CDR1 is MNHEY and CDR2 SVGAGI. The CDR3 has 13 amino acids. With 5 bases removed from V and 0 bases from J, the gap between germline ends came to 7 bases. The CDR3 DNA sequence: TGTGCCAGCAGTCCCGTAATGAACACTGAAGCTTTCTTT. Translated: CASSPVMNTEAFF.

Only one count was recorded for this clone. V gene TRBV5-4 combines with J gene TRBJ1-3, with D unresolved. The CDR3 covers 14 residues. From germline, CDR1 is SGHNT and CDR2 YYREEE (reference sequence). V was shortened by 2 bases and J by 2 bases, with 8 bases between the two germline ends. The CDR3 sequence: CASSFGSTGNTIYF. DNA for the CDR3: TGTGCCAGCAGCTTCGGTTCCACTGGAAACACCATATATTTT.

This clone has a count of ten or more. This same CDR3 is encoded by further DNA sequences in the sample. The genes are TRBV6-1 and TRBJ1-5; 8 bases line up with TRBD1. V lost 3 bases and J lost 3; bases outside the gene matches: 1. Germline values: CDR1 MNHNS, CDR2 SASEGT. This CDR3 contains 14 residues. Written as DNA, the CDR3 is TGTGCCAGCAGTGAGGGACAGGCCAATCAGCCCCAGCATTTT. Translated, it gives CASSEGQANQPQHF.

The chain recombines TRBV4-1 with TRBJ1-2; D is uncertain. The CDR3 spans 14 residues. From germline, CDR1 is MGHRA and CDR2 YSYEKL. The V end was cut by 1 base, the J end by 4 bases, with 10 bases between. The CDR3 DNA follows: TGCGCCAGCAGCCAAGTCGGGGAGATCTATGGCTACACCTTC. Amino acids: CASSQVGEIYGYTF.

The rearrangement uses TRBV5-1 and TRBJ2-2; 11 nucleotides match TRBD1. The CDR3 consists of 15 residues. Germline CDR1 SGHRS, CDR2 YFSETQ. With 5 bases clipped from V and 5 bases from J, the junction kept 5 bases outside the gene matches. CDR3 nucleotide sequence: TGCGCCAGCAGAGGGACAGGGGGAATGACCGGGGAGCTGTTTTTT. Translation: CASRGTGGMTGELFF.

The chain combines TRBV27 with TRBJ2-1; D possibly corresponds to TRBD1 (6 bases). Germline V gene lookup returns CDR1 MNHEY and CDR2 SMNVEV (reference sequence). Between the trimmed V and J ends, which lost 2 bases and 10 bases, there was a span of 18 bases. This CDR3 has 15 residues. The CDR3 bases are TGTGCCAGCAGTTTAAGTGGCTCAGGGGCGTGGGAGCAGTTCTTC. Translated, it gives CASSLSGSGAWEQFF.

V usage is TRBV18 and J usage is TRBJ1-1; perhaps TRBD1 as D (6 bases). The CDR3 contains 16 residues. Germline CDR1 is KGHSH and CDR2 is LQKENI. V lost 1 base and J lost 3, with 15 bases in between. The CDR3 region is CASSPLPRGPHTEAFF. CDR3 nucleotide sequence: TGTGCCAGCTCACCACTGCCCAGGGGCCCACACACTGAAGCTTTCTTT. The full variable domain, with the rest looked up from reference TRBV18 and TRBJ1-1, is NAGVMQNPRHLVRRRGQEARLRCSPMKGHSHVYWYRQLPEEGLKFMVYLQKENIIDESGMPKERFSAEFPKEGPSILRIQQVVRGDSAAYFCASSPLPRGPHTEAFFGQGTRLTVV.

The J gene is TRBJ2-3, the V gene TRBV7-3; 10 nucleotides match TRBD2. This CDR3 contains 17 residues. From germline, CDR1 is SGHTA and CDR2 FQGTGA. The trim removed 1 base at V and 0 bases at J, leaving 4 bases unmatched. The DNA of the CDR3 is TGTGCCAGCAGCTTAAGGCAACTAGCGGGGAGCACAGATACGCAGTATTTT. Translated: CASSLRQLAGSTDTQYF.

The gene calls are TRBV2 and TRBJ2-7; 8 bases are a match to TRBD2. The V and J ends lost 6 bases and 0 bases, in that order; junction bases with no gene match: 7. The CDR3 runs to 15 residues. Looked up from germline, CDR1 is SNHLY and CDR2 is FYNNEI. CDR3 DNA sequence: TGTGCCAGCAGCCTTTCACTAGCGGACTCCTACGAGCAGTACTTC. It translates to CASSLSLADSYEQYF.

The J gene is TRBJ2-2, the V gene TRBV14; D may be TRBD1 (5 bases). Per the germline V gene, CDR1 is SGHDN and CDR2 is FVKESK. Trimming shortened V by 0 bases and J by 3 bases, and 8 bases separated the two germline ends. The CDR3 loop spans 15 amino acids. In DNA, the CDR3 is TGTGCCAGCAGCCAAGATTCAGGGTACACCGGGGAGCTGTTTTTT. Amino acid sequence: CASSQDSGYTGELFF.

A word on this clone: In the same sample, other DNA sequences code for this CDR3. The chain carries TRBV5-1 and TRBJ1-2, with D tentatively TRBD1 (5 bases). V was trimmed by 0 bases and J by 0 bases, leaving 6 bases between them. From germline, CDR1 is SGHRS and CDR2 YFSETQ. The CDR3 consists of 14 residues. The CDR3 sequence: CASSLGQSNYGYTF. The CDR3 DNA reads TGCGCCAGCAGCTTGGGACAGTCTAACTATGGCTACACCTTC.

J is TRBJ2-7 and V is TRBV27; the match to TRBD1 covers 8 bases. Germline V gene sequence: CDR1 MNHEY, CDR2 SMNVEV (reference sequence). V gave up 7 bases and J gave up 6 bases; unmatched junction bases: 8. The CDR3 sequence is 13 residues long. CDR3 in amino acids: CASNAGTGAEQYF. CDR3 in DNA: TGTGCCAGCAATGCCGGGACAGGAGCCGAGCAGTACTTC.

V gene TRBV7-2 combines with J gene TRBJ2-1, with 7 bases that match TRBD1. The CDR3 contains 19 residues. CDR1 is SGHTA and CDR2 is FQGNSA in the germline V gene. V lost 1 base and J lost 5; bases outside the gene matches: 17. CDR3 nucleotides: TGTGCCAGCAGCTTAGGACAGGGATGGAATAAACTCGGGGACAATGAGCAGTTCTTC. It yields the protein CASSLGQGWNKLGDNEQFF.

J is TRBJ2-3 and V is TRBV28; TRBD2 aligns across 8 bases. J lost 7 bases, V lost 6 bases, and 21 bases had no gene match. The germline gives CDR1 MDHEN, CDR2 SYDVKM. The CDR3 runs 18 residues. CDR3 protein: CASRGLKTGSSGKNTQYF. The CDR3 DNA is TGTGCCAGCAGGGGACTTAAAACAGGCAGTAGCGGGAAGAATACGCAGTATTTT.

The rearrangement uses TRBV2 and TRBJ1-2; TRBD1 might be the D (5 bases). The CDR3 totals 12 residues. V was pared by 4 bases and J by 6 bases, with 9 bases between. The germline V gene encodes CDR1 SNHLY and CDR2 FYNNEI. Written as DNA, the CDR3 is TGTGCCAGCAGTGGGTCGGGGGATGGCTACACCTTC. Its protein product is CASSGSGDGYTF. Based on the CDR3 plus reference TRBV2 and TRBJ1-2, the full variable domain is EPEVTQTPSHQVTQMGQEVILRCVPISNHLYFYWYRQILGQKVEFLVSFYNNEISEKSEIFDDQFSVERPDGSNFTLKIRSTKLEDSAMYFCASSGSGDGYTFGSGTRLTVV.

The chain carries TRBV7-9 and TRBJ2-4; TRBD1 aligns across 8 bases. V shed 5 bases, J shed 3 bases, and the junction held 9 bases outside the gene matches. This CDR3 is built from 16 residues. Germline V gene sequence: CDR1 SEHNR, CDR2 FQNEAQ (reference sequence). For the CDR3, the DNA is TGTGCCAGCAGCCCCGGACAGGGAAAGGACAAAAACATTCAGTACTTC. Encoded protein: CASSPGQGKDKNIQYF.

V usage is TRBV11-2 and J usage is TRBJ2-7; 8 bases are shared with TRBD1. Germline loops: CDR1 SGHAT, CDR2 FQNNGV. V was pared by 10 bases and J by 3 bases, with 11 bases of the junction left unmatched. CDR3 length: 14 residues. DNA of the CDR3: TGTGCCACTACCCCTAACACAGGGGGCTACGAGCAGTACTTC. It translates to CATTPNTGGYEQYF.

The chain combines TRBV2 with TRBJ1-5, with D maybe TRBD1 (6 bases). The CDR3 runs 13 residues. CDR1 and CDR2 from the germline V gene are SNHLY and FYNNEI. V was trimmed by 3 bases and J by 6 bases, leaving 9 bases between them. CDR3 DNA: TGTGCCAGCAGTGACAGGGGTGGTCAGCCCCAGCATTTT. Translated, it gives CASSDRGGQPQHF.

This rearrangement joins TRBV6-5 to TRBJ1-5; D is possibly TRBD1 (5 bases). The CDR3 sequence is 13 residues long. V was trimmed by 9 bases and J by 8 bases, leaving 17 bases between them. Germline CDR1 is MNHEY and CDR2 is SVGAGI. The CDR3 region is CASKDSLQEPQHF. CDR3 bases: TGTGCCAGTAAAGACAGCCTGCAGGAGCCCCAGCATTTT.

This rearrangement joins TRBV7-2 to TRBJ1-1, with 7 bases fitting TRBD1. This CDR3 is 14 amino acids long. Germline CDR1 SGHTA, CDR2 FQGNSA. V shed 7 bases and J 1 base; nucleotides not matched to a gene: 6. CDR3: CASILDRANTEAFF. For the CDR3, the DNA is TGTGCCAGCATCCTAGACAGGGCGAACACTGAAGCTTTCTTT.

The V call is TRBV10-3, the J call TRBJ2-1, with 8 bases identical to TRBD2. This CDR3 is built from 13 residues. V lost 7 bases and J lost 6; bases outside the gene matches: 5. Germline-derived CDR1 and CDR2 are ENHRY and SYGVKD. CDR3 sequence: CAIKSGGGNEQFF. For the CDR3, the DNA is TGTGCCATCAAATCGGGGGGGGGCAATGAGCAGTTCTTC.

V and J are TRBV12-2 and TRBJ2-6; TRBD1, the table's D call, was not compared with the DNA. TRBV12-2 is deemed a pseudogene. The CDR3 loop spans 19 amino acids. CDR3 coding DNA: TGTGCAAGTCGCTCTCAGGGACAGGGCAAAGCGTCTGGGGCCAACGTCCTGACTTTC. This gives the protein CASRSQGQGKASGANVLTF.

This chain uses TRBV7-9 with TRBJ2-1; TRBD1 might be the D (5 bases). CDR3 length equals 16 residues. Germline assignment: CDR1 SEHNR and CDR2 FQNEAQ (reference sequence). V was clipped by 5 bases and J by 5 bases, with 19 bases between them. The CDR3 region is CASSPLGAMGHNEQFF. The CDR3 DNA sequence: TGTGCCAGCAGCCCTTTAGGGGCTATGGGTCACAATGAGCAGTTCTTC.

The rearrangement uses TRBV11-2 and TRBJ2-2, with no clear D. With 1 base removed from V and 1 base from J, the gap between germline ends came to 7 bases. This CDR3 has 15 amino acids. Germline CDR1 reads SGHAT; CDR2 reads FQNNGV. The DNA of the CDR3 is TGTGCCAGCAGCTTAGGATGGCAGAACACCGGGGAGCTGTTTTTT. Translation gives CASSLGWQNTGELFF.

The J gene is TRBJ2-5, the V gene TRBV27; 10 positions match TRBD1. Trimming at V came to 4 bases and at J to 1 base, leaving 3 bases not matched to a gene. Germline loops: CDR1 MNHEY, CDR2 SMNVEV (reference sequence). The CDR3 runs 15 residues. CDR3 DNA: TGTGCCAGCAGTTCCGGGACAGGGGTCCAAGAGACCCAGTACTTC. Translating gives CASSSGTGVQETQYF.

Only one count was recorded for this clone. The chain joins TRBV9 to TRBJ2-1; no reliable D call. This CDR3 comprises 13 residues. Germline-derived CDR1 and CDR2 are SGDLS and YYNGEE. Trimming cost V 3 bases and J 10 bases, with 14 bases left between them. CDR3: CASSAELASEQFF. The CDR3 nucleotides are TGTGCCAGCAGCGCTGAACTCGCCTCGGAGCAGTTCTTC.

The genes are TRBV30 and TRBJ1-1; no reliable D call. Germline lookup yields CDR1 GTSNPN and CDR2 SVGIG (reference sequence). The CDR3 length is 13 residues. V lost 1 base, J lost 0 bases, and 6 bases lay in between. CDR3 DNA: TGTGCCTGGAGTGCCGAGATGAACACTGAAGCTTTCTTT. Protein sequence: CAWSAEMNTEAFF.